What follows are 26 T cell receptor beta chains derived from one specimen sequenced in a study of shared clonotypes between healthy human individuals. The data were produced by immunoSEQ multiplex PCR, yet TCRdb's version contains in-frame clones alone and is incomplete. The sample includes 2,500,000 or so clones, roughly 90% of them seen just once. Sequencing used naive CD4+ T cells from PBMCs. The subset is: CD45RA+ positively selected. The receptors come from a man between 18 and 35 years old in good health. Some clones in this sample may be carry-over from other donors' samples.

V and J are TRBV5-1 and TRBJ1-1; D is uncertain. The CDR3 consists of 14 residues. V was cut by 1 base and J by 4 bases, with 11 bases left in between. Germline V gene sequence: CDR1 SGHRS, CDR2 YFSETQ. This CDR3 reads CASSLWSPSTEAFF. CDR3 DNA: TGCGCCAGCAGCTTGTGGAGTCCCAGCACTGAAGCTTTCTTT.

The chain is built from TRBV18 and TRBJ2-1; 12 bases match TRBD1. Germline V CDR1 and CDR2: KGHSH, LQKENI. The trim removed 3 bases at V and 7 bases at J, leaving 4 bases unmatched. CDR3 length: 15 residues. CDR3 residues: CASSPAGQGANEQFF. The CDR3 DNA reads TGTGCCAGCTCACCTGCGGGACAGGGGGCGAATGAGCAGTTCTTC.

J is TRBJ2-7 and V is TRBV7-2, with 10 bases matching TRBD2. Germline V gives CDR1 SGHTA, CDR2 FQGNSA. The CDR3 consists of 16 residues. V gave up 1 base and J gave up 0 bases; unmatched junction bases: 3. Here the CDR3 DNA reads TGTGCCAGCAGCTTAGGCGGACTAGCGGCCTCCTACGAGCAGTACTTC. Its translation: CASSLGGLAASYEQYF. Using reference TRBV7-2 and TRBJ2-7 for the parts outside the CDR3, the full variable domain is GAGVSQSPSNKVTEKGKDVELRCDPISGHTALYWYRQSLGQGLEFLIYFQGNSAPDKSGLPSDRFSAERTGGSVSTLTIQRTQQEDSAVYLCASSLGGLAASYEQYFGPGTRLTVT.

Details on this clone: Within the sample, other DNA sequences also encode this same CDR3. The chain carries TRBV28 and TRBJ2-3, with unresolved D. The germline V gene encodes CDR1 MDHEN and CDR2 SYDVKM. Trimming stripped 3 bases from V and 5 bases from J, with 6 bases between. This CDR3 contains 12 residues. This CDR3 is CASSFLGDTQYF. DNA for the CDR3: TGTGCCAGCAGTTTTCTAGGAGATACGCAGTATTTT.

The rearrangement links TRBV4-1 to TRBJ1-2; TRBD1 might be the D (6 bases). CDR1 and CDR2 from the germline V gene are MGHRA and YSYEKL. Deletions cut 2 bases from V and 2 bases from J, with 15 bases between. The CDR3 covers 16 residues. CDR3 loop: CASSQREAGANYGYTF. The CDR3 nucleotides are TGCGCCAGCAGCCAAAGGGAGGCAGGGGCAAACTATGGCTACACCTTC.

This chain uses TRBV2 with TRBJ2-1; 14 positions match TRBD2. CDR3 length equals 18 residues. Trimming cost V 6 bases and J 8 bases; bases outside gene matches: 15. Germline V CDR1 and CDR2: SNHLY, FYNNEI. This CDR3 is CASSRNPPGLAGAYEQFF. Here the CDR3 DNA reads TGTGCCAGCAGCCGCAATCCCCCGGGACTAGCGGGAGCGTATGAGCAGTTCTTC.

V is TRBV5-1 and J is TRBJ2-7; 7 bases agree with TRBD2. CDR1 is SGHRS, CDR2 YFSETQ, per germline. J lost 1 base, V lost 4 bases, and 5 bases had no gene match. There are 14 residues in the CDR3. This CDR3 reads CASSRGGESYEQYF. Here the CDR3 DNA reads TGCGCCAGCAGCAGGGGAGGGGAATCCTACGAGCAGTACTTC.

The chain links TRBV9 to TRBJ2-1; D uncertain. CDR3 length: 16 residues. Germline V gene sequence: CDR1 SGDLS, CDR2 YYNGEE. Trimming cost V 0 bases and J 2 bases, with 12 bases left between them. This CDR3 is CASSVAPDTTYNEQFF. Here the CDR3 DNA reads TGTGCCAGCAGCGTAGCCCCAGATACGACCTACAATGAGCAGTTCTTC.

V is TRBV29-1 and J is TRBJ2-2; no clear D gene. This CDR3 is 15 amino acids long. Germline V lookup: CDR1 SQVTM, CDR2 ANQGSEA. Trimming left V 7 bases short and J 3 bases short, with 18 bases between. CDR3 in amino acids: CSALDPSGYTGELFF. The CDR3 DNA reads as TGCAGCGCCCTAGACCCATCCGGGTACACCGGGGAGCTGTTTTTT.

This clone has a handful of counts. This chain connects TRBV5-1 to TRBJ2-6, with D perhaps TRBD1 or TRBD2 (6 bases each). This CDR3 region has 18 residues. V lost 4 bases to trimming and J lost 0 bases, with 17 bases between them. Germline loops: CDR1 SGHRS, CDR2 YFSETQ. The CDR3 sequence is CASSPVGGLSSGANVLTF. The CDR3 region has the DNA TGCGCCAGCAGCCCGGTAGGGGGGCTCAGCTCTGGGGCCAACGTCCTGACTTTC.

The gene calls are TRBV7-9 and TRBJ2-7, with unresolved D. Germline V gives CDR1 SEHNR, CDR2 FQNEAQ (reference sequence). The CDR3 spans 14 residues. Deletions cut 3 bases from V and 2 bases from J, with 11 bases between. The DNA of the CDR3 is TGTGCCAGCAGCTTCTTATCTGGTCCCTACGAGCAGTACTTC. It codes for CASSFLSGPYEQYF.

Turning to this clone: The same CDR3 arises from other DNA sequences in this sample as well. The chain uses TRBV19 and TRBJ2-5; D is perhaps TRBD1 (5 bases). Germline CDR1 and CDR2: LNHDA and SQIVND (reference sequence). With 5 bases removed from V and 2 bases from J, the gap between germline ends came to 9 bases. The CDR3 extends over 13 amino acids. The CDR3 reads CASSLQGQETQYF. The CDR3 coding sequence is TGTGCCAGTAGTCTGCAGGGACAAGAGACCCAGTACTTC.

This clone was recorded only once. CDR3 sequence reads: CASSWAGGIETQYF. CDR3 in DNA: TGTGCCAGCAGTTGGGCGGGAGGGATCGAGACCCAGTACTTC. The V gene is TRBV6-5, the J gene TRBJ2-5, with 9 bases identical to TRBD2. V was clipped by 4 bases and J by 5 bases; unmatched bases: 5. Germline CDR1 and CDR2: MNHEY and SVGAGI. The CDR3 contains 14 residues.

The J gene is TRBJ2-6, the V gene TRBV27; D is ambiguous. CDR1 is MNHEY and CDR2 is SMNVEV in the germline V gene (reference sequence). Deletions cut 6 bases from V and 1 base from J, with 10 bases between. The CDR3 is 15 amino acids. The CDR3 here is CASRPILSGANVLTF. CDR3 sequence (DNA): TGTGCCAGCAGGCCAATCCTGTCTGGGGCCAACGTCCTGACTTTC. The whole variable domain, remainder taken from reference TRBV27 and TRBJ2-6, is EAQVTQNPRYLITVTGKKLTVTCSQNMNHEYMSWYRQDPGLGLRQIYYSMNVEVTDKGDVPEGYKVSRKEKRNFPLILESPSPNQTSLYFCASRPILSGANVLTFGAGSRLTVL.

The chain recombines TRBV29-1 with TRBJ2-5, with unresolved D. Trimming removed 3 bases at V and 2 bases at J, with 10 bases between. Germline V gives CDR1 SQVTM, CDR2 ANQGSEA. The CDR3 contains 13 residues. The CDR3: CSVDGWLQETQYF. CDR3 DNA: TGCAGCGTTGATGGGTGGCTACAAGAGACCCAGTACTTC.

The CDR3 here is CASSMGTGRSAQFF. The CDR3 region has the DNA TGTGCCAGTAGTATGGGGACAGGGAGATCTGCGCAGTTCTTC. V is TRBV19 and J is TRBJ2-1; 9 bases match TRBD1. J lost 12 bases, V lost 3 bases, and 9 bases had no gene match. CDR3 length: 14 amino acids. The germline gives CDR1 LNHDA, CDR2 SQIVND (reference sequence).

J is TRBJ2-4 and V is TRBV5-4, with 11 bases identical to TRBD1. There are 15 residues in the CDR3. V trimming: 0 bases; J trimming: 7 bases; junction bases outside the gene matches: 3. The germline gives CDR1 SGHNT, CDR2 YYREEE (reference sequence). Written as DNA, the CDR3 is TGTGCCAGCAGCTTGGCGGGACAGGGGGGGAACATTCAGTACTTC. This encodes CASSLAGQGGNIQYF.

In regard to this clone: This sample also contains other DNA sequences that code for the same CDR3. The rearrangement joins TRBV5-1 to TRBJ2-1; 10 nucleotides match TRBD2. There are 15 residues in the CDR3. Trimming removed 4 bases from V and 4 bases from J; junction bases left unmatched: 5. Per germline, CDR1 SGHRS and CDR2 YFSETQ. CDR3: CASSTGLADYNEQFF. Here the CDR3 DNA reads TGCGCCAGCAGCACAGGACTAGCGGATTACAATGAGCAGTTCTTC. Full variable domain (missing parts from reference TRBV5-1 and TRBJ2-1): KAGVTQTPRYLIKTRGQQVTLSCSPISGHRSVSWYQQTPGQGLQFLFEYFSETQRNKGNFPGRFSGRQFSNSRSEMNVSTLELGDSALYLCASSTGLADYNEQFFGPGTRLTVL.

This clone was observed a single time. The chain combines TRBV10-3 with TRBJ2-1; 8 positions match TRBD1. CDR3 size: 18 residues. CDR1 is ENHRY and CDR2 is SYGVKD in the germline V gene. Trimming at V came to 2 bases and at J to 6 bases, leaving 15 bases not matched to a gene. The CDR3 region is CAISERQGAGAASNEQFF. DNA of the CDR3: TGTGCCATCAGTGAGCGGCAGGGGGCAGGCGCCGCCTCCAATGAGCAGTTCTTC.

The V gene is TRBV14, the J gene TRBJ2-2; TRBD1 agrees at 11 bases. Germline trimming cut 4 bases from V and 6 bases from J; bases unmatched to any gene: 7. The CDR3 consists of 16 residues. CDR1 SGHDN and CDR2 FVKESK come from the germline V gene. CDR3 sequence: CASSPWTGGEAGELFF. The CDR3 nucleotides are TGTGCCAGCAGCCCGTGGACAGGGGGCGAAGCCGGGGAGCTGTTTTTT.

This chain uses TRBV29-1 with TRBJ2-5; 13 bases line up with TRBD2. Gene TRBJ2-7 matches the end of the DNA better, so the J call may be wrong. The CDR3 length is 19 residues. Germline V CDR1 and CDR2: SQVTM, ANQGSEA. The chain's CDR3 is CSVTPQYRGLAGDGGEQYF. The DNA for the CDR3 is TGCAGCGTTACCCCCCAATACAGAGGACTAGCGGGAGACGGCGGCGAGCAGTACTTC.

The rearrangement uses TRBV4-1 and TRBJ2-7, with D possibly TRBD1 on 8 matching bases. With 3 bases removed from V and 4 bases from J, the gap between germline ends came to 28 bases. The CDR3 runs to 19 residues. The germline V gene encodes CDR1 MGHRA and CDR2 YSYEKL. The CDR3 region has the DNA TGCGCCAGCAGCCAGAGGACAGGGTCTAACAGCGGGACACCGTACGAGCAGTACTTC. Translation gives CASSQRTGSNSGTPYEQYF.

CDR3 bases: TGTGCCAGCAAAGAGCGGGGGGACAATGAGCAGTTCTTC. This translates into CASKERGDNEQFF. The chain uses TRBV7-2 and TRBJ2-1, with 9 positions matching TRBD2. The CDR3 has 13 residues. CDR1 is SGHTA and CDR2 is FQGNSA in the germline V gene. Unmatched junction bases numbered 3, after V lost 7 bases and J lost 5 bases. Together with reference TRBV7-2 and TRBJ2-1, the CDR3 gives the full variable domain: GAGVSQSPSNKVTEKGKDVELRCDPISGHTALYWYRQSLGQGLEFLIYFQGNSAPDKSGLPSDRFSAERTGGSVSTLTIQRTQQEDSAVYLCASKERGDNEQFFGPGTRLTVL.

The chain employs TRBV10-3 and TRBJ1-4; D uncertain. V was trimmed by 3 bases and J by 8 bases, leaving 7 bases between them. This CDR3 is 12 amino acids long. Germline values: CDR1 ENHRY, CDR2 SYGVKD. This CDR3 reads CAISEGQEKLFF. The CDR3 bases are TGTGCCATCAGTGAAGGGCAGGAAAAACTGTTTTTT.

This clone was counted a single time. The CDR3 is CASSVVVAGEGEQFF. The DNA for the CDR3 is TGTGCCAGCAGCGTAGTGGTAGCGGGAGAAGGTGAGCAGTTCTTC. The chain joins TRBV9 to TRBJ2-1, with TRBD2 identical over 9 bases. Trimming removed 0 bases from V and 9 bases from J; junction bases left unmatched: 7. In germline, CDR1 is SGDLS, CDR2 YYNGEE. The CDR3 runs to 15 residues.

To note about this clone: The sample carries other DNA sequences with the same CDR3. The V gene is TRBV19, the J gene TRBJ2-7; no clear D. The germline V gene has CDR1 LNHDA and CDR2 SQIVND (reference sequence). The CDR3 loop spans 11 amino acids. V was cut by 5 bases and J by 2 bases, with 4 bases left in between. CDR3 coding DNA: TGTGCCAGTAGTGCAGCCTACGAGCAGTACTTC. Protein product: CASSAAYEQYF.